This T cell receptor beta chain was retrieved from a study of shared clonotypes between healthy human individuals. Notes on the study in general: Estimated richness values were generally larger in naive subsets than in memory subsets. Represented diversity (both genetic and exposure-history) was limited by the small number of donors.

Details on this clone: Its antigen is unknown.

Measured with immunoSEQ multiplex PCR; TCRdb has only the in-frame clones, and not every one. The sample includes 2 million to 2.5 million clones, around 92% of them seen just once. Germline V gene sequence: CDR1 SNHLY, CDR2 FYNNEI. This CDR3 spans 13 amino acids. Trimming pared 4 bases from V and 2 bases from J, leaving 8 bases between. The TCR comes from a man younger than 30 in good health. Some clones in this sample may be carry-over from other donors' samples. The sequenced sample was naive CD4+ T cells from PBMCs. Noted subset: CD45RA+ positively selected. This chain uses TRBV2 with TRBJ2-5; no firm D call. The CDR3 DNA reads TGTGCCAGCAGTGGTTTCAGTCAAGAGACCCAGTACTTC. Residues: CASSGFSQETQYF.